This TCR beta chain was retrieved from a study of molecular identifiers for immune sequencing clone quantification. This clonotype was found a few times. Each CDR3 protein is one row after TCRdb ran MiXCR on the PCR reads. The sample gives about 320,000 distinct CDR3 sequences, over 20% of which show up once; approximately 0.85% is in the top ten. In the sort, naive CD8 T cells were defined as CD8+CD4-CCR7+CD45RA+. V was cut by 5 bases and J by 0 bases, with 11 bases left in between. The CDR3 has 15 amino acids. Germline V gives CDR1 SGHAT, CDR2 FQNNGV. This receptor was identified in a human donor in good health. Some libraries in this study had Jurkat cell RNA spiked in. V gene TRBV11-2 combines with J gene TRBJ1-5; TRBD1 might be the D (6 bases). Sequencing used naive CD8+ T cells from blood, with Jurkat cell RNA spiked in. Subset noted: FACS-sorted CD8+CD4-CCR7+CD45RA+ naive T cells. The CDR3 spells CASSVQGNSNQPQHF. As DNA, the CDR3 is TGTGCCAGCAGCGTACAGGGAAATAGCAATCAGCCCCAGCATTTT.